Detailed here is one TCR beta chain. Its antigen is still unknown. The data originate from a study of CD8 T cells in Susac syndrome. Findings and caveats of the study: Susac-specific public clones numbered sixteen in total CD8+ repertoires (and 5 or 6 in CD8+ TEMRA repertoires).

Random hexamers were used to reverse transcribe the RNA input (roughly 0.5 to 1 ug). Each CDR3 protein gets one entry after TCRdb re-called the immunoSEQ multiplex PCR reads with MiXCR. Of fewer than 85,000 distinct CDR3 sequences listed, roughly 94% are singletons. Germline lookup yields CDR1 SGDLS and CDR2 YYNGEE. The trim removed 0 bases at V and 4 bases at J, leaving 4 bases unmatched. This CDR3 is 15 amino acids long. The authors sequenced TCR beta from blood CD8+ and CD4+ T cells. The J gene is TRBJ2-3, the V gene TRBV9; 8 nucleotides align to TRBD2. The sequenced sample consisted of CD8+ T cells from PBMCs. This clonotype was sampled from a human donor with Susac syndrome. CDR3 DNA: TGTGCCAGCAGCGTAGAACTAGCGGTTGCAGATACGCAGTATTTT. Protein: CASSVELAVADTQYF. The full variable domain, completed using reference TRBV9 and TRBJ2-3, is DSGVTQTPKHLITATGQRVTLRCSPRSGDLSVYWYQQSLDQGLQFLIQYYNGEERAKGNILERFSAQQFPDLHSELNLSSLELGDSALYFCASSVELAVADTQYFGPGTRLTVL.